This T cell receptor (beta chain) comes out of a study of shared clonotypes between healthy human individuals. Per the authors' pipeline: ImmunoSEQ sequences covered only the junction and lacked quality scores; filtering therefore differed. The protocol was immunoSEQ multiplex PCR, while the TCRdb copy is restricted to in-frame clones and leaves out a portion. The DNA was the basis for D and trimming; V, J and clone size are from that table. This sample has hundreds of thousands of clones, with around 75% found just once. Trimming cost V 8 bases and J 2 bases; bases outside gene matches: 10. Germline V CDR1 and CDR2: ENHRY, SYGVKD. The CDR3 runs to 16 residues.

Sequenced material: PBMCs. The rearrangement joins TRBV10-3 to TRBJ2-3; 10 nucleotides match TRBD2. This receptor was identified in a woman in her thirties or forties in good health. Some clones in this sample may be carry-over from other donors' samples. The CDR3 region has the DNA TGTGCCATCTCGGGCGCCCTAGCGGGAGCCACAGATACGCAGTATTTT. Translated, it gives CAISGALAGATDTQYF.